This TCR beta chain was sequenced in a study of lymphopenia after photon versus proton radiotherapy. Points from the study as a whole: Proton therapy kept repertoires fairly stable, unlike photons, which gained effector/memory cells.

This CDR3 comprises 18 residues. From germline, CDR1 is SGHKS and CDR2 YYEKEE (reference sequence). Trimming at V came to 4 bases and at J to 0 bases, leaving 10 bases not matched to a gene. Assay used: immunoSEQ multiplex PCR; TCRdb lists only in-frame clones, some missing. The data contain about 20,000 clones, 80% to 95% of them singletons. As concerns this clone: Antigen specificity is unknown.

The chain combines TRBV5-5 with TRBJ2-6; 7 bases are a match to TRBD1. The sample here was peripheral blood, taken from a patient treated with photon-based radiotherapy. This TCR was sampled from a woman between 40 and 55 years old with cholangiocarcinoma. The CDR3 loop is CASSPGTGVSSGANVLTF. The CDR3 nucleotides are TGTGCCAGCAGCCCGGGCACAGGGGTCTCCTCTGGGGCCAACGTCCTGACTTTC.